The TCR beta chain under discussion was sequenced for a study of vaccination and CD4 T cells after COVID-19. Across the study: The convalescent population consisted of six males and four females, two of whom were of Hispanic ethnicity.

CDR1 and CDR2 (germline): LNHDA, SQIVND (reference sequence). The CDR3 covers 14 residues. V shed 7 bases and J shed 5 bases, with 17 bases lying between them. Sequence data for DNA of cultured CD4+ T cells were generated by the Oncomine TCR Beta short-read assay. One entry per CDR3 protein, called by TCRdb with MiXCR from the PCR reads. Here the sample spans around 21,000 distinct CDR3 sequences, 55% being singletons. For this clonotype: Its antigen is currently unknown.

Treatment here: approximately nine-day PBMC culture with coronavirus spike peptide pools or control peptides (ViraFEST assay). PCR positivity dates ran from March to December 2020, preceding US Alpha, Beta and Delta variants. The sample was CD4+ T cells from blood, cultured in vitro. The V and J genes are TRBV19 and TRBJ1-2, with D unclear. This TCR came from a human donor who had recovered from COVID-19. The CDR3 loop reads CASTPGQIGYGYTF. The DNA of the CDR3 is TGTGCCAGTACCCCGGGCCAAATAGGGTATGGCTACACCTTC.